These T cell receptor beta chains were read from a single sample in a study of molecular identifiers for immune sequencing clone quantification. TCRdb ran MiXCR on the PCR reads and lists one entry per CDR3 protein. The sample holds roughly 300,000 distinct CDR3 sequences; about 23% are singletons and the top ten take 0.74%. Sequencing input: naive CD8+ T cells from blood, with Jurkat cell RNA spiked in. The receptor source for this set is a human donor in good health. Some libraries in this study had Jurkat cell RNA spiked in. Both conserved end residues are part of each CDR3. A D gene is named only where the DNA matches it firmly. Clone size is stated in some rows and not others, as once, few, many or a class when expanded.

TRBJ1-2 | TRBD1 | few | TRBV28 | CASSPSGTASLINYGYTF | TGTGCCAGCAGTCCGTCCGGGACAGCTTCACTTATTAACTATGGCTACACCTTC
TRBJ2-6 | NA | few | TRBV12-3/TRBV12-4 | CASSFLLAGLAGANVLTF | TGTGCCAGCAGTTTCTTATTGGCAGGGCTTGCTGGGGCCAACGTCCTGACTTTC
TRBJ2-3 | TRBD2 | many | TRBV6-6 | CASSLLSGGPQDTQYF | TGTGCCAGCAGCCTCCTAAGCGGGGGGCCTCAGGATACGCAGTATTTT
TRBJ1-2 | NA | many | TRBV19 | CASSIADRNYGYTF | TGTGCCAGTAGTATAGCAGACAGAAACTATGGCTACACCTTC
TRBJ2-7 | NA | few | TRBV13 | CASSLDRGVEQYF | TGTGCCAGCAGCTTAGACCGGGGTGTCGAGCAGTACTTC
TRBJ1-1 | NA | many | TRBV28 | CASSFSFEQAFF | TGTGCCAGCAGTTTTTCGTTTGAGCAAGCTTTCTTT
TRBJ2-5 | TRBD2 | many | TRBV7-9 | CASSPLTGGLSETQYF | TGTGCCAGCAGCCCACTGACGGGGGGATTGTCAGAGACCCAGTACTTC
TRBJ2-2 | NA | NA | TRBV19 | CASGLTGELFF | TGTGCCAGCGGACTAACCGGGGAGCTGTTTTTT
TRBJ1-5 | TRBD1 | NA | TRBV2 | CASSGAQDRVGNQPQHF | TGTGCCAGCAGTGGGGCCCAGGACAGGGTTGGCAATCAGCCCCAGCATTTT
TRBJ2-6 | TRBD2 | many | TRBV29-1 | CSAAGGLAGANVLTF | TGCAGCGCGGCGGGAGGGCTGGCTGGGGCCAACGTCCTGACTTTC
TRBJ1-1 | TRBD1 | few | TRBV5-4 | CASSLGPGGLNTEAFF | TGTGCCAGCAGCTTAGGGCCAGGGGGACTGAACACTGAAGCTTTCTTT
TRBJ2-7 | NA | NA | TRBV4-3 | CASSQVRGTSYEQYF | TGCGCCAGCAGCCAAGTTCGAGGGACCTCCTACGAGCAGTACTTC
TRBJ2-7 | NA | many | TRBV6-6 | CASSYLFLGTAYEQYF | TGTGCCAGCAGTTATCTGTTCTTGGGGACCGCCTACGAGCAGTACTTC
TRBJ2-6 | NA | many | TRBV12-3/TRBV12-4 | CASWSSGANVLTF | TGTGCCAGCTGGAGCTCTGGGGCCAACGTCCTGACTTTC
TRBJ1-2 | NA | NA | TRBV14 | CASSLVTGLLDGYTF | TGTGCCAGCAGCCTCGTGACAGGACTATTGGATGGCTACACCTTC
TRBJ1-2 | NA | NA | TRBV11-3 | CASSGRTVPYGYTF | TGTGCCAGCAGCGGGAGGACAGTTCCCTATGGCTACACCTTC
TRBJ2-7 | TRBD1 | once | TRBV6-2/TRBV6-3 | CASSHVRGLGEQYF | TGTGCCAGCAGCCACGTCAGGGGGCTCGGCGAGCAGTACTTC
TRBJ1-2 | TRBD1 | NA | TRBV29-1 | CSARGQNLYYGYTF | TGCAGCGCCAGGGGACAGAACCTTTACTATGGCTACACCTTC
TRBJ2-5 | NA | many | TRBV9 | CASSVAEQRETQYF | TGTGCCAGCAGCGTAGCGGAACAAAGAGAGACCCAGTACTTC
TRBJ2-3 | NA | many | TRBV11-2 | CASSLGRLGPFTDTQYF | TGTGCCAGCAGCTTAGGTCGTTTGGGCCCTTTCACAGATACGCAGTATTTT
TRBJ1-5 | NA | many | TRBV10-3 | CAISESRGNEPQHF | TGTGCCATCAGTGAGTCCAGGGGCAACGAGCCCCAGCATTTT
TRBJ1-4 | NA | many | TRBV19 | CASSISTATNEKLFF | TGTGCCAGTAGTATCAGTACGGCAACTAATGAAAAACTGTTTTTT
TRBJ2-7 | TRBD1 | many | TRBV20-1 | CSASAGGSYEQYF | TGCAGTGCTAGTGCAGGGGGCTCCTACGAGCAGTACTTC
TRBJ2-5 | NA | NA | TRBV27 | CASSLSTAGETQYF | TGTGCCAGCAGTTTATCGACGGCTGGCGAGACCCAGTACTTC
TRBJ2-3 | TRBD1 | few | TRBV20-1 | CSASGTGDELWATDTQYF | TGCAGTGCGAGCGGGACAGGGGATGAACTGTGGGCCACAGATACGCAGTATTTT
TRBJ1-1 | NA | once | TRBV6-5 | CASSYALPPEAFF | TGTGCCAGCAGTTACGCCTTGCCCCCTGAAGCTTTCTTT
TRBJ1-3 | NA | few | TRBV6-2/TRBV6-3 | CASSSPGHRSGNTIYF | TGTGCCAGCAGTTCACCGGGACACCGCTCTGGAAACACCATATATTTT
TRBJ1-3 | NA | NA | TRBV12-5 | CASGLEWARNTIYF | TGTGCTAGTGGTTTGGAGTGGGCGAGAAACACCATATATTTT
TRBJ2-7 | NA | few | TRBV3-1 | CASSQVLASYEQYF | TGTGCCAGCAGCCAAGTGCTAGCCTCCTACGAGCAGTACTTC
TRBJ2-3 | NA | few | TRBV9 | CASSALGTDTQYF | TGTGCCAGCAGCGCCCTAGGCACAGATACGCAGTATTTT
TRBJ2-2 | NA | many | TRBV7-9 | CASSSLTGELFF | TGTGCCAGCAGCTCCCTCACCGGGGAGCTGTTTTTT